The 20 T cell receptor beta chains below all came from one sample that was sequenced in a study of blood T cell repertoires in COVID-19 (dated by TCRdb to about 2020). The method was the immunoSEQ multiplex PCR assay. Sourced from immuneACCESS, this table was stored by TCRdb with only in-frame sequences that have V and J called. A share of the clones is absent; for the studies checked, an unresolved V gene accounts for under half, and the remainder has no known explanation. In all, the sample holds under 85,000 clones, and 80% to 90% of those were seen once. The ten top clones hold approximately 13% of the sample. The specimen sequenced was peripheral blood. The receptors here all came from a man aged 65 to 85 with active or convalescent COVID-19.

The J gene is TRBJ1-1, the V gene TRBV25-1; 9 positions match TRBD1. The CDR3 is made up of 14 amino acids. V gave up 8 bases and J gave up 1 base; unmatched junction bases: 5. Germline V gene data show CDR1 as MGHDK and CDR2 as SYGVNS. As DNA, the CDR3 is TGTGCCAGCTTTGCGGGACAGGGGAACACTGAAGCTTTCTTT. It is translated as CASFAGQGNTEAFF.

Written as DNA, the CDR3 is TGTGCCAGCCTACCCGCGGGGAAGTATGGCTACACCTTC. Translated: CASLPAGKYGYTF. The V and J genes are TRBV16 and TRBJ1-2; D not resolved. The CDR3 contains 13 residues. The germline V gene encodes CDR1 KGHSY and CDR2 FQNENV. V was clipped by 8 bases and J by 5 bases, with 15 bases between them.

This chain uses TRBV5-1 with TRBJ1-1; a possible D gene is TRBD1 (6 bases). The CDR3 has 14 amino acids. Looked up from germline, CDR1 is SGHRS and CDR2 is YFSETQ. The V and J ends lost 0 bases and 4 bases respectively, with 10 bases between them. DNA of the CDR3: TGCGCCAGCAGCTTGGCCCGGGGGGCCACTGAAGCTTTCTTT. It encodes CASSLARGATEAFF.

This chain links TRBV10-2 with TRBJ2-7, with 7 bases that match TRBD2. CDR1 is WSHSY, CDR2 SAAADI, per germline. V lost 7 bases and J lost 5; bases outside the gene matches: 8. This CDR3 spans 13 amino acids. CDR3 residues: CASTPGGGDEQYF. The CDR3 DNA is TGCGCCAGCACCCCGGGCGGGGGAGACGAGCAGTACTTC.

The rearrangement links TRBV30 to TRBJ1-6, with no clear D. V was shortened by 5 bases and J by 2 bases, with 10 bases between the two germline ends. Germline V CDR1 and CDR2: GTSNPN, SVGIG (reference sequence). The CDR3 has 14 residues. CDR3 in DNA: TGTGCCTGGGCCCGGGAGGCCTATAATTCACCCCTCCACTTT. It translates to CAWAREAYNSPLHF. Full variable domain (remainder filled in from reference TRBV30 and TRBJ1-6): SQTIHQWPATLVQPVGSPLSLECTVEGTSNPNLYWYRQAAGRGLQLLFYSVGIGQISSEVPQNLSASRPQDRQFILSSKKLLLSDSGFYLCAWAREAYNSPLHFGNGTRLTVT.

This chain uses TRBV19 with TRBJ1-4; D gene uncertain. Trimming took off 3 bases at V and 8 bases at J, with 4 bases between the two ends. The germline V gene has CDR1 LNHDA and CDR2 SQIVND (reference sequence). This CDR3 has 11 amino acids. The CDR3 bases are TGTGCCAGTAGTATGAGGGAAAAACTGTTTTTT. This sequence encodes CASSMREKLFF.

J is TRBJ2-7 and V is TRBV18; TRBD2 matches 8 bases. This CDR3 has 14 residues. V lost 4 bases to trimming and J lost 5 bases; unmatched junction nucleotides: 7. The germline V gene has CDR1 KGHSH and CDR2 LQKENI. In DNA, the CDR3 is TGTGCCAGCTCACAAGGAGCGGGAGAAGACGAGCAGTACTTC. It is translated as CASSQGAGEDEQYF.

This clone was observed once. For the CDR3, the DNA is TGTGCCAGTAGTATAGGGGGCCGATACACCGGGGAGCTGTTTTTT. Translated, it gives CASSIGGRYTGELFF. The chain has TRBV19 and TRBJ2-2, with D perhaps TRBD1 (5 bases). This CDR3 spans 15 amino acids. The germline V gene encodes CDR1 LNHDA and CDR2 SQIVND (reference sequence). Trimming pared 1 base from V and 3 bases from J, leaving 9 bases between.

V gene TRBV28 combines with J gene TRBJ2-5; TRBD1 matches 8 bases. Germline V gene sequence: CDR1 MDHEN, CDR2 SYDVKM. V lost 2 bases, J lost 1 base, and 9 bases stayed unmatched. This CDR3 has 17 amino acids. The CDR3 coding sequence is TGTGCCAGCAGTTTAATGACAGGGGTCGACATCCAAGAGACCCAGTACTTC. Amino acids: CASSLMTGVDIQETQYF. The full variable domain, its missing parts supplied by reference TRBV28 and TRBJ2-5, is DVKVTQSSRYLVKRTGEKVFLECVQDMDHENMFWYRQDPGLGLRLIYFSYDVKMKEKGDIPEGYSVSREKKERFSLILESASTNQTSMYLCASSLMTGVDIQETQYFGPGTRLLVL.

This chain uses TRBV19 with TRBJ1-2; 7 bases map to TRBD1. CDR3 length equals 13 residues. V lost 4 bases, J lost 7 bases, and 6 bases stayed unmatched. Per germline, CDR1 LNHDA and CDR2 SQIVND (reference sequence). The CDR3 region has the DNA TGTGCCAGTAGTAATACCCGGACAGGTGGCTACACCTTC. This translates into CASSNTRTGGYTF.

This clone was counted a single time. The chain employs TRBV4-1 and TRBJ2-1; tentative D call: TRBD2 (6 bases). The germline V gene encodes CDR1 MGHRA and CDR2 YSYEKL. This CDR3 is built from 15 residues. V lost 3 bases and J lost 5, with 14 bases in between. The CDR3 spells CASSQIGRLDNEQFF. The CDR3 coding sequence is TGCGCCAGCAGCCAGATTGGCAGACTAGACAATGAGCAGTTCTTC.

This chain joins TRBV4-3 and TRBJ1-1, with D maybe TRBD1 (6 bases). Between the trimmed V and J ends, which lost 0 bases and 3 bases, there was a span of 14 bases. The CDR3 has 16 residues. Germline-derived CDR1 and CDR2 are LGHNA and YSLEER. In DNA, the CDR3 is TGCGCCAGCAGCCAAGAAAGGGGGAACTTCTACACTGAAGCTTTCTTT. Amino acid sequence: CASSQERGNFYTEAFF.

The chain recombines TRBV28 with TRBJ2-5; weak D call: TRBD1 (6 bases). The CDR3 extends over 16 amino acids. V lost 4 bases to trimming and J lost 5 bases, with 20 bases between them. Germline values: CDR1 MDHEN, CDR2 SYDVKM. CDR3 amino acids: CASSSPPTGSRETQYF. DNA of the CDR3: TGTGCCAGCAGTTCCCCCCCTACAGGGAGTCGGGAGACCCAGTACTTC.

The chain has TRBV7-3 and TRBJ2-1, with D maybe TRBD2 (6 bases). Per germline, CDR1 SGHTA and CDR2 FQGTGA. The CDR3 totals 18 residues. The V gene lost 1 base and the J gene lost 4 bases, with 20 bases spanning the gap. CDR3 in amino acids: CASSLRGGNGTWYNEQFF. Written as DNA, the CDR3 is TGTGCCAGCAGCTTAAGGGGCGGGAACGGGACGTGGTACAATGAGCAGTTCTTC.

DNA for the CDR3: TGTGCCAGCAGCCCGGGACTAGCGGGAACTACAGATACGCAGTATTTT. This gives the protein CASSPGLAGTTDTQYF. This chain uses TRBV3-1 (or the pseudogene TRBV3-2) with TRBJ2-3, with 13 bases aligning to TRBD2. This CDR3 contains 16 residues. V shed 4 bases, J shed 3 bases, and the junction held 4 bases outside the gene matches. Germline V gene lookup returns CDR1 LGHDT and CDR2 YNNKEL (reference sequence).

The chain joins TRBV5-1 to TRBJ1-4; D is possibly TRBD1 (5 bases). Deletions cut 0 bases from V and 5 bases from J, with 11 bases between. CDR1 is SGHRS, CDR2 YFSETQ, per germline. This CDR3 region has 15 residues. In DNA, the CDR3 is TGCGCCAGCAGCTTGGGGGCAGGGTTAAATGAAAAACTGTTTTTT. It specifies CASSLGAGLNEKLFF. Based on the CDR3 plus reference TRBV5-1 and TRBJ1-4, the full variable domain is KAGVTQTPRYLIKTRGQQVTLSCSPISGHRSVSWYQQTPGQGLQFLFEYFSETQRNKGNFPGRFSGRQFSNSRSEMNVSTLELGDSALYLCASSLGAGLNEKLFFGSGTQLSVL.

The chain links TRBV18 to TRBJ1-2; 9 bases line up with TRBD1. Losses at the gene ends were 3 bases for V and 4 bases for J; bases not matched to a gene: 9. The CDR3 contains 16 residues. The germline CDR1 and CDR2 sequences are KGHSH and LQKENI. CDR3 amino acids: CASSPGQGLHSYGYTF. CDR3 DNA sequence: TGTGCCAGCTCACCGGGACAGGGCCTCCATAGCTATGGCTACACCTTC.

The chain carries TRBV11-2 and TRBJ2-7, with TRBD1 identical over 9 bases. This CDR3 contains 16 residues. Trimming removed 6 bases from V and 4 bases from J; junction bases left unmatched: 13. The germline V gene encodes CDR1 SGHAT and CDR2 FQNNGV. The CDR3 coding sequence is TGTGCCAGCAGTTCCAACCCGGGACAGGGTGCGTACGAGCAGTACTTC. It specifies CASSSNPGQGAYEQYF. Based on the CDR3 plus reference TRBV11-2 and TRBJ2-7, the full variable domain is EAGVAQSPRYKIIEKRQSVAFWCNPISGHATLYWYQQILGQGPKLLIQFQNNGVVDDSQLPKDRFSAERLKGVDSTLKIQPAKLEDSAVYLCASSSNPGQGAYEQYFGPGTRLTVT.

This sequence joins TRBV28 and TRBJ1-2; D gene uncertain. The CDR3 is 12 residues long. V lost 3 bases and J 8 bases, leaving 10 bases between the germline ends. The germline CDR1 and CDR2 sequences are MDHEN and SYDVKM. DNA for the CDR3: TGTGCCAGCAGTTTCGGGGTAACGGGCTACACCTTC. It codes for CASSFGVTGYTF.

V is TRBV27 and J is TRBJ2-2, with 7 bases identical to TRBD2. With V trimmed by 0 bases and J by 5 bases, 6 bases remained unmatched. Germline V gives CDR1 MNHEY, CDR2 SMNVEV (reference sequence). CDR3 length equals 16 residues. The CDR3 DNA reads as TGTGCCAGCAGTTTATCGGCGGGAGTAGGGACCGGGGAGCTGTTTTTT. Translated, it gives CASSLSAGVGTGELFF.